Listed here are 9 T cell receptor beta chains from one sample, sequenced in a study of cytomegalovirus exposure and HLA in healthy donors. 60 Vbeta and 13 Jbeta primers were used in PCR. TCRdb's table, derived via immunoSEQ multiplex PCR, lists solely in-frame clones and lacks some. Of 110,000 to 150,000 clones listed, roughly 82% were seen once; the top ten hold about 6.4%. The specimen sequenced was PBMCs. The source of these receptors is a young man in good health and CMV-seronegative.

The sample holds one count of this clone. The genes are TRBV19 and TRBJ2-3, with 8 bases matching TRBD1. This CDR3 contains 15 residues. Trimming removed 10 bases from V and 3 bases from J; junction bases left unmatched: 12. Germline loops: CDR1 LNHDA, CDR2 SQIVND (reference sequence). CDR3 nucleotides: TGTGCCACCACACCCCGGGACAGGAGGACAGATACGCAGTATTTT. Translated: CATTPRDRRTDTQYF.

This clone was detected only once. This sequence joins TRBV2 and TRBJ2-3, with D possibly TRBD2 on 5 matching bases. CDR1 and CDR2 (germline): SNHLY, FYNNEI. This CDR3 comprises 17 residues. V shed 5 bases and J shed 4 bases, with 22 bases lying between them. The CDR3: CASSRSKGRAGSDTQYF. As DNA, the CDR3 is TGTGCCAGCAGTCGTAGTAAAGGGCGGGCAGGTTCAGATACGCAGTATTTT.

This clone appeared a few times. CDR3 residues: CASSWGVSPTTYGYTF. As DNA, the CDR3 is TGTGCCAGCAGCTGGGGGGTGAGCCCGACGACCTATGGCTACACCTTC. The chain uses TRBV11-1 and TRBJ1-2, with D maybe TRBD1 (5 bases). The length of the CDR3 is 16 residues. The V gene's germline CDR1 is SGHAT and CDR2 FQDESV (reference sequence). Trimming removed 4 bases from V and 4 bases from J, with 19 bases in between.

V usage is TRBV6-1 and J usage is TRBJ1-3, with D possibly being TRBD1 (5 bases). The CDR3 has 14 residues. Germline V lookup: CDR1 MNHNS, CDR2 SASEGT. The germline V and J ends were trimmed by 6 bases and 2 bases, with 11 bases remaining between them. The CDR3 region is CASREGYTGNTIYF. Written as DNA, the CDR3 is TGTGCCAGCAGGGAGGGGTACACTGGAAACACCATATATTTT.

The rearrangement links TRBV29-1 to TRBJ1-1; 9 nucleotides align to TRBD1. Losses at the gene ends were 5 bases for V and 11 bases for J; bases not matched to a gene: 6. The CDR3 totals 11 residues. Germline loops: CDR1 SQVTM, CDR2 ANQGSEA. Here the CDR3 DNA reads TGCAGCGTTTTGGCGGACAGGGGTGCTTTCTTT. This translates into CSVLADRGAFF.

This chain connects TRBV21-1 to TRBJ2-5; TRBD2 is the table's D call, not checked against the DNA. TRBV21-1 is annotated as a pseudogene. The CDR3 covers 17 residues. In DNA form, the CDR3 reads TGTGCCAGCAGCATTTTGACTAGCGGGAGTAATAGGGAGACCCAGTACTTC. Its translation is CASSILTSGSNRETQYF.

V is TRBV5-1 and J is TRBJ1-1; TRBD1 matches 9 bases. The V gene's germline CDR1 is SGHRS and CDR2 YFSETQ. The CDR3 length is 13 residues. With 3 bases clipped from V and 10 bases from J, the junction kept 7 bases outside the gene matches. The CDR3 DNA is TGCGCCAGCAGCTGGACGCCGGGACAGGGAGCTTTCTTT. Protein: CASSWTPGQGAFF.

The CDR3 loop reads CASSSGSLSSDTQYF. The CDR3, as DNA: TGTGCCAGCAGCTCCGGGTCCCTCTCATCAGATACGCAGTATTTT. The rearrangement joins TRBV7-9 to TRBJ2-3, with unresolved D. The CDR3 runs to 15 residues. The germline V gene has CDR1 SEHNR and CDR2 FQNEAQ (reference sequence). V was cut by 4 bases and J by 4 bases, with 15 bases left in between.

The DNA for the CDR3 is TGTGCCAGCAGTTACCAGGCAGGGGGAGTAGCCGGGGAGCTGTTTTTT. The encoded protein is CASSYQAGGVAGELFF. The chain carries TRBV6-5 and TRBJ2-2, with 7 bases lining up with TRBD1. Losses at the gene ends were 2 bases for V and 6 bases for J; bases not matched to a gene: 9. This CDR3 contains 16 residues. The germline V gene encodes CDR1 MNHEY and CDR2 SVGAGI.